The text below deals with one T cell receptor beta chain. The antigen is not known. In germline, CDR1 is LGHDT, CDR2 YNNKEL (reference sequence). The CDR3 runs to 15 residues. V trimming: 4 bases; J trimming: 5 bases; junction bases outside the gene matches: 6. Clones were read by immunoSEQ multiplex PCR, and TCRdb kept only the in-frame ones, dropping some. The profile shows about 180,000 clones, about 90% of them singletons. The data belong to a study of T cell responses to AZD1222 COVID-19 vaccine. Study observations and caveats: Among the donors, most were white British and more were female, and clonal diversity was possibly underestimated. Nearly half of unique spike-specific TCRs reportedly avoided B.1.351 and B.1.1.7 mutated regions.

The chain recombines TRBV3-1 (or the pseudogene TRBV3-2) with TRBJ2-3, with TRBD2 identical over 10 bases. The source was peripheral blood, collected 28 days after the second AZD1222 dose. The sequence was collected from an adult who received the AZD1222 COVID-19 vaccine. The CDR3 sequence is CASSPFSGGLDTQYF. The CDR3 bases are TGTGCCAGCAGCCCTTTTAGCGGGGGGTTAGATACGCAGTATTTT.